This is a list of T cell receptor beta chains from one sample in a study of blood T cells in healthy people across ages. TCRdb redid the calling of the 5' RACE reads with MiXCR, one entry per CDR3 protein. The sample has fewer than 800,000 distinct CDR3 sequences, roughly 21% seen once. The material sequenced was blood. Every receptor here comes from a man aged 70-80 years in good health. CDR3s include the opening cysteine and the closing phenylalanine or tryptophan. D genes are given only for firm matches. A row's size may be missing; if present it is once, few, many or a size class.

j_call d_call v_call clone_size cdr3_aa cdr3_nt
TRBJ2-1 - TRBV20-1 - CSARTEYNEQFF TGCAGTGCTCGGACGGAATACAATGAGCAGTTCTTC
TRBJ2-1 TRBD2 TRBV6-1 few CASRPTGLADYNEQFF TGTGCCAGCAGGCCTACTGGACTAGCGGATTACAATGAGCAGTTCTTC
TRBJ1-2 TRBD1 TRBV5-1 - CASSFGTGLGYTF TGCGCCAGCAGCTTCGGGACAGGGCTTGGCTACACCTTC
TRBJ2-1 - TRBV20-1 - CSASPYADEQFF TGCAGTGCTAGTCCCTACGCGGATGAGCAGTTCTTC
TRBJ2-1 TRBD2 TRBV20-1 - CSAPRGGSYNEQFF TGCAGTGCTCCACGGGGCGGGAGTTATAATGAGCAGTTCTTC
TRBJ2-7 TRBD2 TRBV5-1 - CASSLSTGGFLEQYF TGCGCCAGCAGCTTGTCGACGGGAGGGTTTCTCGAGCAGTACTTC
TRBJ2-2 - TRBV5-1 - CASSQGTQETGELFF TGCGCCAGCAGCCAGGGGACCCAGGAGACCGGGGAGCTGTTTTTT
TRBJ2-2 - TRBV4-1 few CASSLWPDTNTGELFF TGCGCCAGCAGCCTATGGCCGGACACTAACACCGGGGAGCTGTTTTTT
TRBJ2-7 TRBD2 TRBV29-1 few CSAGTSGRGSYEQYF TGCAGCGCGGGAACTAGCGGAAGGGGCTCCTACGAGCAGTACTTC
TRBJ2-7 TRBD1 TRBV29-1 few CSVELGQGYEQHF TGCAGCGTTGAACTCGGACAGGGCTACGAGCAGCACTTC
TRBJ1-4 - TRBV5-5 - CASSLAARDEKLFF TGTGCCAGCAGCTTGGCGGCCCGAGATGAAAAACTGTTTTTT
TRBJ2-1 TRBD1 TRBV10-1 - CASSSGQEYNEQFF TGCGCCAGCAGTTCGGGACAGGAGTACAATGAGCAGTTCTTC
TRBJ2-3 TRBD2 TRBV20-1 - CSARDPRLAGGSDTQYF TGCAGTGCTAGAGATCCCCGGCTAGCGGGAGGGTCAGATACGCAGTATTTT
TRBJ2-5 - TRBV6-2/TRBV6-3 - CASSPSGGAGETQYF TGTGCCAGCAGTCCATCTGGGGGCGCCGGGGAGACCCAGTACTTC
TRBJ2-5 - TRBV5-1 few CASSLERRSQETQYF TGCGCCAGCAGCTTGGAAAGGCGGAGTCAAGAGACCCAGTACTTC
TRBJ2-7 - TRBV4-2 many CASSQDTFGQGRSYEQYF TGTGCCAGCAGCCAAGATACCTTCGGGCAGGGTAGATCCTACGAGCAGTACTTC
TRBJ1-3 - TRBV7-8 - CASSLGGSTSGNTIYF TGTGCCAGCAGCTTAGGTGGCAGCACCTCTGGAAACACCATATATTTT